This T cell receptor beta chain was captured by sequencing in a study of PD-1 blockade in classical Hodgkin lymphoma (dated by TCRdb to the early 2020s). About the investigation overall: Nivolumab dosing was 3 mg/kg intravenously every 2 weeks, continuing until either disease progression or unacceptable toxicity. To define a peripheral blood immune signature of response to PD-1 blockade in classical Hodgkin lymphoma, the study combined TCR beta sequencing with CyTOF. Summary of the overall study and its limitations: The study was restricted to a single clinical trial cohort, and the causes of repertoire differences, possibly disease activity or prior therapy, were left undefined. Lower diversity was observed in patients in whom nivolumab was started less than 1 year after ASCT, and these patients were excluded from later analyses so that confounding by immune reconstitution would be avoided. Newly diagnosed patients were reported to have lower baseline TCR diversity than healthy donors, and relapsed/refractory patients were reported to have lower baseline TCR diversity still. A significant rise by C4D1 was seen in CD4+ but not CD8+ TCR diversity (p=0.0027 vs p=0.16), with the rise being most apparent in complete responders (p=0.02). Trial patients achieving complete response had baseline diversity similar to newly diagnosed patients, whereas partial responders and progressors had significantly lower diversity.

From its cysteine to its phenylalanine, the CDR3 spans 12 amino acids. The read is trimmed to its CDR3 DNA, 36 bases read in frame from base 1. Trimming removed 3 bases from V and 4 bases from J; the gene matches leave 1 base unexplained. The CDR1 and CDR2 encoded by the germline V gene (reference sequence) are GTSNPN and SVGIG. In the paper's terms, the time point label means: cycle 1 day 1 (C1D1), immediately before nivolumab initiation. Relapse after autologous stem cell transplantation had occurred in all trial patients, and cohorts A, B and C were distinguished by prior brentuximab vedotin exposure. The trial cohort comprised approximately 55 patients with relapsed/refractory classical Hodgkin lymphoma whose best overall responses were complete response, partial response or progressive disease. Trial patients were treated with single-agent nivolumab in the multi-cohort phase II CheckMate 205 trial. An independent review committee assessed best overall response by applying the 2007 International Working Group response criteria. PBMCs from the trial were collected at three points: immediately before nivolumab initiation (C1D1), and during therapy at cycle 2 day 1 and cycle 4 day 1. After peripheral blood was drawn into 8 mL Vacutainer Cell Preparation Tubes, PBMCs were isolated by centrifugation and then cryopreserved.

Comments on this clone: The target of this receptor is not known. No much larger clone is present one base from it, and per-base qualities are unavailable.

Genomic DNA was extracted with the Qiagen DNeasy kit from unsorted PBMCs and from negatively selected CD4+ and CD8+ fractions. Using primers that anneal to V and J segments, immunoSEQ multiplex PCR amplified the TCR beta CDR3 regions. Amplification bias was minimized using a synthetic immune receptor repertoire, and residual bias was removed computationally after sequencing. The published analysis was carried out like this. Repertoire diversity was quantified as the Shannon entropy index using custom Python scripts. The unsorted, CD4+ and CD8+ repertoires were each analyzed separately, with the exception of combined analyses, where CD4+ and CD8+ sequences were merged in silico. Clonal expansion was defined as a frequency increase of at least 2-fold after treatment compared with C1D1, and clones undetected at baseline were assigned a pseudocount of 0.5. Clones with 0 or 1 copy at C1D1 were classified as singleton clones, and clones with 2 or more copies were classified as non-singleton clones. Clones expanded in unsorted samples were labelled as CD4+, CD8+ or unknown by matching protein sequences in sorted samples from the same patient. Diversity changes from C1D1 to C4D1 were tested in paired samples using Wilcoxon tests. The clones in this table, taken by TCRdb from immuneACCESS, are in-frame only. Not every clone is retained; where verified, under half of the shortfall comes from an unresolved V gene, and the cause of the rest is unknown. D and trimming come from the DNA, and the V and J calls and clone size come from that table. The sample profile shows 57,000 or so clones; around 88% of them were found once. Of the sample, approximately 13% is held by the ten largest clones.

The V and J segments used are TRBV30 and TRBJ2-5, and TRBD2 matches 8 of the central bases. The sequence came from a human donor with classical Hodgkin lymphoma. This sample comprised peripheral blood mononuclear cells (PBMCs), obtained at baseline. The DNA sequence is as follows: TGTGCCTGGAGCCGGGGGGGAGAGACCCAGTACTTC. This codes for CAWSRGGETQYF.